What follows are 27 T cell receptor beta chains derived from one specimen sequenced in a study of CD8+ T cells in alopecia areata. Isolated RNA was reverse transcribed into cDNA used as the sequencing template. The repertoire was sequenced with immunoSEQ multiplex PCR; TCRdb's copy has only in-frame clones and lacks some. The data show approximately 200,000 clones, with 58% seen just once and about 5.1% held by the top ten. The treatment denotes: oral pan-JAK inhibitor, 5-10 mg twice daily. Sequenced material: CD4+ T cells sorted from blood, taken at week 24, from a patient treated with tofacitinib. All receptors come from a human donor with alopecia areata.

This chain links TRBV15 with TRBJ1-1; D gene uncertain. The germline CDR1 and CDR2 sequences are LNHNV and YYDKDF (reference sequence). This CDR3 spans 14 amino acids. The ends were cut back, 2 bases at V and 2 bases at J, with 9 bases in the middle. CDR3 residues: CATSRPIRNTEAFF. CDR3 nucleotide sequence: TGTGCCACCAGCAGACCCATACGCAACACTGAAGCTTTCTTT.

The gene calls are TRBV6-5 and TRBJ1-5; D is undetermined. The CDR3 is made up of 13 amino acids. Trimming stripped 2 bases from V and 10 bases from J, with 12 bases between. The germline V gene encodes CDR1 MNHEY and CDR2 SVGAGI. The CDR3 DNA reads TGTGCCAGCAGTTACGAAATGCGGGGTCCCCAGCATTTT. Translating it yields CASSYEMRGPQHF.

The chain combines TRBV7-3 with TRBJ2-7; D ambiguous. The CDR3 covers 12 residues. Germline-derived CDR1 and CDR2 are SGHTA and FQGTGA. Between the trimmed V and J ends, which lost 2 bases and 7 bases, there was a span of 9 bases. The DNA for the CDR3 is TGTGCCAGCAGCTTAGGTTTTCGTGAGCAGTACTTC. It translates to CASSLGFREQYF.

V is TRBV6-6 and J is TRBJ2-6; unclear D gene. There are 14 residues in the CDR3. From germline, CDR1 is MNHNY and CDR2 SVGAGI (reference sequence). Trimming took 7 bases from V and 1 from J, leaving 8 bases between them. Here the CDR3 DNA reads TGTGCCAGCACCGTCGCGTCTGGGGCCAACGTCCTGACTTTC. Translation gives CASTVASGANVLTF.

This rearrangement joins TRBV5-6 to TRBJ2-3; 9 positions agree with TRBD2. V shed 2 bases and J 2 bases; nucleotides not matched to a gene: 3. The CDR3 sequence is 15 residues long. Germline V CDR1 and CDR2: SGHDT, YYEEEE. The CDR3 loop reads CASSFPSGTTDTQYF. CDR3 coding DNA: TGTGCCAGCAGCTTTCCTAGCGGGACCACAGATACGCAGTATTTT.

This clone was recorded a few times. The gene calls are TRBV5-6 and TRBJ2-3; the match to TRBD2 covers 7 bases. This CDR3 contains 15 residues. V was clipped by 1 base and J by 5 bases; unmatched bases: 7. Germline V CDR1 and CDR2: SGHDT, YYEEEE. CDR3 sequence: CASSLRRGKGDTQYF. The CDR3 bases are TGTGCCAGCAGCTTGCGGCGGGGGAAGGGAGATACGCAGTATTTT.

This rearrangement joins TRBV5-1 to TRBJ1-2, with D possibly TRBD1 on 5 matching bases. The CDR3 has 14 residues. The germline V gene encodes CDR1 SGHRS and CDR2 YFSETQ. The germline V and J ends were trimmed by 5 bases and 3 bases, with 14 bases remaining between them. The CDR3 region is CASRFRDGDYGYTF. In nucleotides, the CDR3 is TGCGCCAGCAGGTTCCGGGACGGGGACTATGGCTACACCTTC.

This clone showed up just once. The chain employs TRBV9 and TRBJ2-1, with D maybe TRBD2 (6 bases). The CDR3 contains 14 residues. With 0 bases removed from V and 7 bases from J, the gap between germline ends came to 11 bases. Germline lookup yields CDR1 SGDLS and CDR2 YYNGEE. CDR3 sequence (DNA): TGTGCCAGCAGCGTAGGGTTAGCGGAGAATGAGCAGTTCTTC. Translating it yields CASSVGLAENEQFF.

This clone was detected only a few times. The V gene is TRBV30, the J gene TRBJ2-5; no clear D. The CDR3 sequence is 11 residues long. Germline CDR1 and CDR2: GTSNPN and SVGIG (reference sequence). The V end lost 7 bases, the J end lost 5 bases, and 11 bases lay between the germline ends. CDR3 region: CAYTSGETQYF. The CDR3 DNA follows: TGTGCCTATACGAGTGGGGAGACCCAGTACTTC.

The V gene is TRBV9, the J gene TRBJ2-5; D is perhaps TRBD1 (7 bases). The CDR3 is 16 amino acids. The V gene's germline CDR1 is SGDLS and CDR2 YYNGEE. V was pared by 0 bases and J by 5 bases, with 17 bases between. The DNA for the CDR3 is TGTGCCAGCAGCGTAGGGTCAGGGGGGCGACGGGAGACCCAGTACTTC. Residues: CASSVGSGGRRETQYF.

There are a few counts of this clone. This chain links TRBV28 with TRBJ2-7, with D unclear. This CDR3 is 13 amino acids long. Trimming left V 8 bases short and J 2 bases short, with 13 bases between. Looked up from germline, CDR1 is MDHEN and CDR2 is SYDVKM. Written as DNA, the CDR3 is TGTGCCAGCTCGGAGCAGATCACCTACGAGCAGTACTTC. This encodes CASSEQITYEQYF.

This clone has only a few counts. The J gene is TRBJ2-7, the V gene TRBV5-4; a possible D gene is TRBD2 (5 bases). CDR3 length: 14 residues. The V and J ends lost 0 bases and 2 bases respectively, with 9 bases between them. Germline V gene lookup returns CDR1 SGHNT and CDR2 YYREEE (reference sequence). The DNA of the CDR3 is TGTGCCAGCAGCTTGGATAGCGTCACCTACGAGCAGTACTTC. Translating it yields CASSLDSVTYEQYF.

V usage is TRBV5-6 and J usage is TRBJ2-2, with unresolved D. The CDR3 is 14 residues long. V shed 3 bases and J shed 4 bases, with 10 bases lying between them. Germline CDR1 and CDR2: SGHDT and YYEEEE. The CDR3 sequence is CASSYLFGTGELFF. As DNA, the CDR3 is TGTGCCAGCAGCTACCTGTTCGGCACCGGGGAGCTGTTTTTT.

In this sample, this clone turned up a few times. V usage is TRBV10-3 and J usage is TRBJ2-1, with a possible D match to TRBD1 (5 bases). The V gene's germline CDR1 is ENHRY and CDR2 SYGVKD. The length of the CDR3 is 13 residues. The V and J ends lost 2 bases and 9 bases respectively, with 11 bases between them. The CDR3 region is CAISEVKQGEQFF. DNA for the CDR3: TGTGCCATCAGTGAGGTGAAGCAGGGTGAGCAGTTCTTC.

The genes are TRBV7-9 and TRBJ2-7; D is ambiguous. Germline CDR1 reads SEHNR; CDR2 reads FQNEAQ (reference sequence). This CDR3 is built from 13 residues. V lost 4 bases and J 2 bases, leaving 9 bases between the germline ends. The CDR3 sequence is CASSSRRAYEQYF. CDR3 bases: TGTGCCAGCAGCTCGAGAAGGGCCTACGAGCAGTACTTC.

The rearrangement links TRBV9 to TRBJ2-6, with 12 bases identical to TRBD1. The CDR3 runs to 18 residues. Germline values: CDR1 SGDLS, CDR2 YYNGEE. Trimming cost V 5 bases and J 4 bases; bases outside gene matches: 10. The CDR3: CASSAPGQGARGANVLTF. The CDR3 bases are TGTGCCAGCAGTGCTCCGGGACAGGGGGCGCGGGGGGCCAACGTCCTGACTTTC.

CDR3 amino acids: CSVGQGHEKLFF. CDR3 nucleotides: TGCAGCGTTGGGCAGGGACACGAAAAACTGTTTTTT. J is TRBJ1-4 and V is TRBV29-1, with D maybe TRBD1 (6 bases). The CDR3 is 12 amino acids. V lost 4 bases and J 8 bases, leaving 11 bases between the germline ends. The germline CDR1 and CDR2 sequences are SQVTM and ANQGSEA.

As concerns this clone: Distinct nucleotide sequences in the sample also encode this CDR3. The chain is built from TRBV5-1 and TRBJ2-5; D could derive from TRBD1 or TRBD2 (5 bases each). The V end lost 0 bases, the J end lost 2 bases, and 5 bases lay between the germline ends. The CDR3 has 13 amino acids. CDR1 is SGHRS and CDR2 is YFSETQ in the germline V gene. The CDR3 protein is CASSLGGQETQYF. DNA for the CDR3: TGCGCCAGCAGCTTGGGGGGGCAAGAGACCCAGTACTTC.

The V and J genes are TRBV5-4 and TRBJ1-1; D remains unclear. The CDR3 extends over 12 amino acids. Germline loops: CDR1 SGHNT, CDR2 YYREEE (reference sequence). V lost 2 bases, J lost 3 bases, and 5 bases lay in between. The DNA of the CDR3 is TGTGCCAGCAGCTTCATGCACACTGAAGCTTTCTTT. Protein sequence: CASSFMHTEAFF.

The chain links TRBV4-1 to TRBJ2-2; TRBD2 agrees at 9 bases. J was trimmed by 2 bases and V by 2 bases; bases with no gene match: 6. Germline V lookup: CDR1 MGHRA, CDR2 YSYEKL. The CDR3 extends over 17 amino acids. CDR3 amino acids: CASSQLWRGGNTGELFF. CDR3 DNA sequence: TGCGCCAGCAGCCAACTATGGCGGGGGGGCAACACCGGGGAGCTGTTTTTT.

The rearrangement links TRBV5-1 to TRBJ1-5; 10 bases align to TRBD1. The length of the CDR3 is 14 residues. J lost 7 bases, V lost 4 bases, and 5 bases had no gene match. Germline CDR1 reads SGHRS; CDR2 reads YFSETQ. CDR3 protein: CASSTTGGEQPQHF. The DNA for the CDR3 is TGCGCCAGCAGCACGACAGGGGGCGAACAGCCCCAGCATTTT.

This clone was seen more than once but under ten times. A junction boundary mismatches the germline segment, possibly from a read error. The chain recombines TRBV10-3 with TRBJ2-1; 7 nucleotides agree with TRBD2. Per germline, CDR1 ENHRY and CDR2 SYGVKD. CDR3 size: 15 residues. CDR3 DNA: TGTGCCAGCAGTTACGGGTCGGGGGGCTACAATGAGCAGTTCTTC. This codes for CASSYGSGGYNEQFF.

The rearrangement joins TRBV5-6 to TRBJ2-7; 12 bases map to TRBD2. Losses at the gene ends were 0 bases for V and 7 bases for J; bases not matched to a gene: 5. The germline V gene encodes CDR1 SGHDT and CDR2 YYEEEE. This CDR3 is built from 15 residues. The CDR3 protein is CASSLGLAGVGEQYF. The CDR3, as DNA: TGTGCCAGCAGCTTGGGACTAGCGGGAGTGGGGGAGCAGTACTTC.

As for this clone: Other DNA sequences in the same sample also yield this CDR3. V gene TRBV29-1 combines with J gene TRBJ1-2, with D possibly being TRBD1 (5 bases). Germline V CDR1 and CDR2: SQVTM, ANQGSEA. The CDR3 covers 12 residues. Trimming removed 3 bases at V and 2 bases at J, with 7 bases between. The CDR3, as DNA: TGCAGCGTTGACAGGGCCAACTATGGCTACACCTTC. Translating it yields CSVDRANYGYTF. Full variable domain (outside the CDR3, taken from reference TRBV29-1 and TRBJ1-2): SAVISQKPSRDICQRGTSLTIQCQVDSQVTMMFWYRQQPGQSLTLIATANQGSEATYESGFVIDKFPISRPNLTFSTLTVSNMSPEDSSIYLCSVDRANYGYTFGSGTRLTVV.

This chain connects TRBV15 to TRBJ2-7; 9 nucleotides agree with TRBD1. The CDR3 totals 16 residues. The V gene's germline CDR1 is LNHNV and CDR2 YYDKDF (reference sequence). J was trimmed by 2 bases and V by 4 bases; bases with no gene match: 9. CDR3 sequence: CATSTPTGGRPYEQYF. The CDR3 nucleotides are TGTGCCACCAGCACCCCGACAGGGGGGAGACCCTACGAGCAGTACTTC.

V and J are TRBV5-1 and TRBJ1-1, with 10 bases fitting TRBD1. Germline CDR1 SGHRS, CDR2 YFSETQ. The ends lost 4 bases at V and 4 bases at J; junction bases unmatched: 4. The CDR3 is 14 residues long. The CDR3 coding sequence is TGCGCCAGCAGCCTGGGACAGGGGACCACTGAAGCTTTCTTT. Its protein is CASSLGQGTTEAFF.

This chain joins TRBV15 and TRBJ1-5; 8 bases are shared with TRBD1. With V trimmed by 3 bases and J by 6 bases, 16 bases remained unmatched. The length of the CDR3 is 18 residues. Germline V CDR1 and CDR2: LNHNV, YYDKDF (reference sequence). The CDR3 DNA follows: TGTGCCACCAGCAGGGGGATGACCGGGACAGGAGTTAGTCAGCCCCAGCATTTT. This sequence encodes CATSRGMTGTGVSQPQHF.